These 9 T cell receptor beta chains were sequenced from one sample in a study of T cells in Graves' hyperthyroidism and ophthalmopathy. RNA transcripts provided the source from which TCR beta CDR3 regions were amplified. TCR CDR3 underwent first-round RT-PCR with the HTBI primer set. MiXCR, run by TCRdb on the multiplex PCR reads, gives a single entry per CDR3 protein. The table has a few hundred thousand distinct CDR3 sequences, about 15% seen once. The material sequenced was blood. The source of these receptors is a woman under 40 with Graves' ophthalmopathy.

The chain has TRBV6-5 and TRBJ1-2, with TRBD1 as a possible D gene (5 bases). V lost 3 bases and J 8 bases, leaving 10 bases between the germline ends. This CDR3 is built from 12 residues. CDR1 is MNHEY, CDR2 SVGAGI, per germline. The CDR3 region has the DNA TGTGCCAGCAGTTATCAGGGTTGGGGCTACACCTTC. Protein product: CASSYQGWGYTF.

This sequence joins TRBV9 and TRBJ1-1; 9 positions agree with TRBD1. Germline loops: CDR1 SGDLS, CDR2 YYNGEE. After removal of 3 bases from V and 1 base from J, the junction contained 1 base not matched to a gene. The CDR3 is 14 amino acids. The CDR3 loop is CASSATGGNTEAFF. The CDR3 DNA follows: TGTGCCAGCAGCGCGACAGGGGGGAACACTGAAGCTTTCTTT.

This clonotype was recorded once. A much larger clone lies one base from this, so it may be a read error. The chain recombines TRBV24-1 with TRBJ2-2, with TRBD2 as a possible D gene (5 bases). Trimming pared 12 bases from V and 0 bases from J, leaving 10 bases between. From germline, CDR1 is KGHDR and CDR2 SFDVKD. The CDR3 extends over 13 amino acids. The CDR3 DNA follows: TGTGCCGCCTCCGGGGCGAACACCGGGGAGCTGTTTTTT. Its translation: CAASGANTGELFF.

The J gene is TRBJ2-7, the V gene TRBV20-1; the match to TRBD2 covers 9 bases. V lost 1 base, J lost 2 bases, and 9 bases stayed unmatched. The CDR3 covers 16 residues. Germline CDR1 is DFQATT and CDR2 is SNEGSKA (reference sequence). The CDR3 region is CSARAGGIAGAYEQYF. The CDR3 coding sequence is TGCAGTGCTAGAGCGGGGGGGATAGCGGGGGCCTACGAGCAGTACTTC.

In this sample, this clonotype turned up many times. J is TRBJ1-2 and V is TRBV28; D perhaps matches TRBD1 (5 bases). Germline loops: CDR1 MDHEN, CDR2 SYDVKM. CDR3 size: 15 residues. Trimming removed 6 bases at V and 0 bases at J, with 14 bases between. DNA for the CDR3: TGTGCCAGCAGCTCGACAGAATTCTCTAACTATGGCTACACCTTC. Its translation is CASSSTEFSNYGYTF.

This clonotype was seen a handful of times. The chain links TRBV5-8 to TRBJ2-3; no firm D call. Germline CDR1 is SGHTS and CDR2 is YDEGEE. The CDR3 is made up of 14 amino acids. V dropped 5 bases and J dropped 2 bases, with 12 bases sitting between them. CDR3 coding DNA: TGTGCCAGCAGTACCTATCCAATCACAGATACGCAGTATTTT. Translated: CASSTYPITDTQYF.

The V and J genes are TRBV29-1 and TRBJ2-2; unclear D gene. CDR3 length: 12 residues. Trimming removed 1 base at V and 6 bases at J, with 6 bases between. The germline gives CDR1 SQVTM, CDR2 ANQGSEA. CDR3 bases: TGCAGCGTTGAAGTATTAGCCGGGGAGCTGTTTTTT. This translates into CSVEVLAGELFF.

In its sample, this clonotype was seen many times. The genes are TRBV30 and TRBJ2-1, with 7 positions matching TRBD1. CDR3 length: 16 residues. Trimming took 0 bases from V and 1 from J; bases not matched to a gene: 6. Germline CDR1 and CDR2: GTSNPN and SVGIG (reference sequence). Here the CDR3 DNA reads TGTGCCTGGAGTGTAGGTTTCAGGGGGTCCTACAATGAGCAGTTCTTC. It is translated as CAWSVGFRGSYNEQFF.

This clonotype was counted ten times or more. This chain links TRBV6-1 with TRBJ2-1; D possibly corresponds to TRBD1 (6 bases). The germline V gene encodes CDR1 MNHNS and CDR2 SASEGT. V lost 8 bases, J lost 3 bases, and 11 bases lay in between. This CDR3 region has 13 residues. DNA of the CDR3: TGTGCCAGCTCCGGGACAAACTACAATGAGCAGTTCTTC. Translation: CASSGTNYNEQFF.